These T cell receptor beta chains were read from a single sample in a study of blood T cell repertoires in COVID-19. Generated by immunoSEQ multiplex PCR, the TCRdb table keeps only in-frame clones and is missing some. Altogether about 160,000 clones are present, about 85% being singletons, with the ten largest covering around 3.2%. Input material: peripheral blood. The receptors derive from a human donor with acute or convalescent COVID-19. The donor label of this sample is uncertain. Both conserved end residues are part of each CDR3. D genes are given only for firm matches. Some rows mark clone size as missing; the rest say once, few, many or name a class of expanded clone.

>.|TRBJ2-5|TRBV7-9|TRBD1
CASSLTGGRQETQYF
TGTGCCAGCAGCCTCACAGGGGGTCGACAAGAGACCCAGTACTTC
>.|TRBJ2-2|TRBV11-3|TRBD1
CASSGTGVGGELFF
TGTGCCAGCAGCGGCACAGGGGTTGGCGGGGAGCTGTTTTTT
>.|TRBJ1-4|TRBV28|.
CASGVFQGSEKLFF
TGTGCCAGCGGAGTATTCCAGGGGAGTGAAAAACTGTTTTTT
>.|TRBJ2-5|TRBV7-2|TRBD1
CASSLTQGGETQYF
TGTGCCAGCAGCTTAACACAGGGGGGAGAGACCCAGTACTTC
>.|TRBJ1-5|TRBV2|.
CASSGHSNQPQHF
TGTGCCAGCTCGGGACACTCAAATCAGCCCCAGCATTTT
>.|TRBJ1-1|TRBV11-2|TRBD1
CASSLGTGEAFF
TGTGCCAGCAGCTTAGGGACAGGAGAAGCTTTCTTT
>.|TRBJ1-5|TRBV6-5|.
CASIFRQHNQPQHF
TGTGCCAGCATTTTCAGACAGCACAATCAGCCCCAGCATTTT
>once|TRBJ1-3|TRBV6-6|.
CASSSPGQHLGNTIYF
TGTGCCAGCAGTTCCCCCGGACAGCACCTTGGAAACACCATATATTTT
>.|TRBJ1-5|TRBV28|.
CASSLMGGGNQPQHF
TGTGCCAGCAGTTTAATGGGGGGTGGCAATCAGCCCCAGCATTTT
>.|TRBJ2-5|TRBV9|.
CASSPGDQETQYF
TGTGCCAGCAGCCCGGGGGACCAAGAGACCCAGTACTTC
>.|TRBJ2-1|TRBV19|.
CASNHAGIHNEQFF
TGTGCCAGTAACCACGCGGGCATACACAATGAGCAGTTCTTC
>.|TRBJ2-7|TRBV5-1|.
CAIFHSQQYF
TGCGCCATTTTCCATTCCCAGCAGTACTTC
>.|TRBJ1-5|TRBV1|.
CTSSQHDRTHSNQPQHF
TGCACCAGCAGCCAGCACGACAGGACCCATAGCAATCAGCCCCAGCATTTT
>few|TRBJ1-2|TRBV3-1/TRBV3-2|.
CASSQSTRANYGYTF
TGTGCCAGCAGCCAAAGCACACGGGCTAACTATGGCTACACCTTC
>.|TRBJ1-2|TRBV29-1|.
CSVELGGRFSGYTF
TGCAGCGTTGAATTGGGGGGGCGTTTTTCTGGCTACACCTTC
>.|TRBJ1-3|TRBV19|.
CASSIRNGIDYQSGNTIYF
TGTGCCAGTAGTATCCGAAACGGGATAGACTATCAATCTGGAAACACCATATATTTT
>once|TRBJ1-3|TRBV9|.
CASSPQWLRSSGNTIYF
TGTGCCAGCAGCCCCCAATGGCTTCGGAGCTCTGGAAACACCATATATTTT
>.|TRBJ1-1|TRBV7-2|.
CASSSLGTGTLNTEAFF
TGTGCCAGCAGCTCGCTGGGAACAGGGACCCTGAACACTGAAGCTTTCTTT
>.|TRBJ2-4|TRBV18|.
CASSTSQGRGNIQYF
TGTGCCAGCTCAACATCACAGGGTAGGGGAAACATTCAGTACTTC
>.|TRBJ1-5|TRBV27|.
CASSLLPGTTEPQHF
TGTGCCAGCAGTTTATTACCAGGGACTACGGAGCCCCAGCATTTT
>.|TRBJ1-4|TRBV5-1|.
CASSVQGTNEKLFF
TGCGCCAGCAGCGTACAGGGAACTAATGAAAAACTGTTTTTT
>.|TRBJ2-5|TRBV3-1/TRBV3-2|.
CASTGVRETQYF
TGTGCCAGCACAGGGGTACGGGAGACCCAGTACTTC
>.|TRBJ1-1|TRBV10-1|.
CVCRREGTEAFF
TGCGTCTGTAGGAGGGAAGGCACTGAAGCTTTCTTT
>few|TRBJ2-3|TRBV11-2|TRBD2
CASSKLAGGSDTQYF
TGTGCCAGCAGTAAACTAGCGGGGGGTTCAGATACGCAGTATTTT
>.|TRBJ1-5|TRBV6-5|.
CASRTGVTPQHF
TGTGCCAGCCGGACGGGGGTTACGCCCCAGCATTTT
>.|TRBJ2-1|TRBV7-3|TRBD2
CASSSTVTTSGEQFF
TGTGCCAGCAGCTCCACAGTGACGACTAGCGGGGAGCAGTTCTTC
>.|TRBJ1-3|TRBV19|.
CASSRDRLLRSGNTIYF
TGTGCCAGTAGTAGAGACAGACTGCTACGCTCTGGAAACACCATATATTTT